Below, 14 T cell receptor beta chains from the same sample are listed, as sequenced in a study of low-dose radiotherapy and immunotherapy resistance in tumors. Primers used for first-strand cDNA, a TRAV- and TRBV-specific set, covered both alpha and beta chains. TCRs were amplified for 15 to 20 PCR cycles with a constant-region primer and V-primer adapter. MiXCR was run by TCRdb on the reads, yielding one entry per CDR3 protein. The repertoire holds 75,000 to 95,000 distinct CDR3 sequences, more than 7.5% seen once, with around 1% in the top ten. Time point specified: before trial treatment. The material was PBMCs, obtained before treatment. These TCRs come from a male donor with prostate cancer.

This clonotype was recorded many times. CDR3 coding DNA: TGTGCCAGCACTCCTTGGGGGACAGATCGCGGACTGTTTTTT. It translates to CASTPWGTDRGLFF. The chain combines TRBV28 with TRBJ1-4, with 7 bases that match TRBD1. Germline V lookup: CDR1 MDHEN, CDR2 SYDVKM. There are 14 residues in the CDR3. V shed 7 bases, J shed 13 bases, and the junction held 15 bases outside the gene matches.

The chain is built from TRBV5-1 and TRBJ2-3, with TRBD1 identical over 9 bases. The CDR3 length is 15 residues. The germline gives CDR1 SGHRS, CDR2 YFSETQ. J was trimmed by 3 bases and V by 7 bases; bases with no gene match: 9. This CDR3 is CASYDRGGQTDTQYF. The CDR3 DNA follows: TGCGCCAGCTACGACAGGGGGGGGCAAACAGATACGCAGTATTTT.

The sample holds many counts of this clonotype. The chain carries TRBV30 and TRBJ2-2, with a weak D call TRBD2 (6 bases). The CDR3 has 15 amino acids. The germline V and J ends were trimmed by 0 bases and 2 bases, with 10 bases remaining between them. The germline V gene has CDR1 GTSNPN and CDR2 SVGIG (reference sequence). CDR3 DNA: TGTGCCTGGAGTGTAGGGACTCGTAACACCGGGGAGCTGTTTTTT. This encodes CAWSVGTRNTGELFF.

This clonotype was detected many times. V gene TRBV6-2 or TRBV6-3 combines with J gene TRBJ2-1; D ambiguous. Germline lookup yields CDR1 MNHEY and CDR2 SVGEGT. The CDR3 contains 15 residues. V was trimmed by 2 bases and J by 7 bases, leaving 15 bases between them. The CDR3 DNA is TGTGCCAGCAGTTACCTTGCAACGGCTAGTAATGAGCAGTTCTTC. Translation gives CASSYLATASNEQFF.

Many counts were recorded for this clonotype. V gene TRBV20-1 combines with J gene TRBJ2-1, with TRBD2 identical over 8 bases. CDR3 length: 16 amino acids. The germline V gene has CDR1 DFQATT and CDR2 SNEGSKA (reference sequence). With V trimmed by 6 bases and J by 8 bases, 18 bases remained unmatched. The CDR3 DNA reads as TGCAGTGCCCCCCCTCCCCAGGTAGCGGGGCGTTATGAGCAGTTCTTC. This translates into CSAPPPQVAGRYEQFF.

This clonotype was found many times. This chain joins TRBV19 and TRBJ1-2, with 8 nucleotides matching TRBD1. Germline V gene data show CDR1 as LNHDA and CDR2 as SQIVND (reference sequence). The CDR3 is made up of 14 amino acids. Unmatched junction bases numbered 9, after V lost 7 bases and J lost 5 bases. CDR3 loop: CASTRGQGFYGYTF. CDR3 coding DNA: TGTGCCAGTACCCGCGGACAGGGTTTTTATGGCTACACCTTC.

The sample holds many counts of this clonotype. The chain uses TRBV30 and TRBJ2-1, with D perhaps assigned TRBD1 or TRBD2 (5 bases each). Looked up from germline, CDR1 is GTSNPN and CDR2 is SVGIG (reference sequence). CDR3 length: 16 amino acids. The V gene lost 3 bases and the J gene lost 0 bases, with 15 bases spanning the gap. The CDR3 loop is CAWRGTFRSSYNEQFF. The CDR3 DNA reads TGTGCCTGGAGGGGGACCTTCAGAAGCTCCTACAATGAGCAGTTCTTC.

This clonotype was seen many times. The chain carries TRBV7-2 and TRBJ1-3; D not certain. The CDR3 loop spans 15 amino acids. V lost 1 base to trimming and J lost 0 bases, with 7 bases between them. The germline CDR1 and CDR2 sequences are SGHTA and FQGNSA. CDR3 sequence (DNA): TGTGCCAGCAGCTTAGGTGCATACTCTGGAAACACCATATATTTT. Translated: CASSLGAYSGNTIYF.

The table lists this clonotype with many counts. The chain is built from TRBV6-5 and TRBJ1-5, with 12 bases lining up with TRBD1. CDR3 length: 15 amino acids. The V gene's germline CDR1 is MNHEY and CDR2 SVGAGI. The V and J ends lost 6 bases and 7 bases, in that order; junction bases with no gene match: 7. The CDR3 region has the DNA TGTGCCAGCAGGTCCGGGACAGGGGGCGGACAGCCCCAGCATTTT. Translated: CASRSGTGGGQPQHF.

This clonotype was seen many times. The chain uses TRBV2 and TRBJ2-1, with D possibly TRBD2 on 7 matching bases. Trimming removed 8 bases at V and 3 bases at J, with 17 bases between. The CDR3 length is 15 residues. The V gene's germline CDR1 is SNHLY and CDR2 FYNNEI. CDR3 region: CASALGGADYNEQFF. The CDR3 DNA sequence: TGTGCCAGCGCCCTGGGGGGGGCTGACTACAATGAGCAGTTCTTC.

This clonotype was picked up many times. The chain is built from TRBV12-3 or TRBV12-4 and TRBJ2-1, with TRBD2 matching 10 bases. This CDR3 has 16 residues. Losses at the gene ends were 5 bases for V and 2 bases for J; bases not matched to a gene: 6. The DNA for the CDR3 is TGTGCCAGCAGTGCAGGACTAGCGGAGACCTACAATGAGCAGTTCTTC. This translates into CASSAGLAETYNEQFF.

This clonotype was detected many times. Its ends do not fully match the called genes, so a read error is possible. This chain uses TRBV28 with TRBJ2-5; D gene unclear. The germline gives CDR1 MDHEN, CDR2 SYDVKM. The CDR3 runs to 11 residues. CDR3 residues: CASSLSETQYF. Written as DNA, the CDR3 is TGTGCCAGCAGCTTATCAGAGACCCAGTACTTC.

This clonotype was recorded at least ten times. The chain links TRBV14 to TRBJ1-2, with D possibly being TRBD1 (5 bases). Trimming left V 0 bases short and J 8 bases short, with 16 bases between. The CDR3 consists of 15 residues. Germline V gene lookup returns CDR1 SGHDN and CDR2 FVKESK. The CDR3 bases are TGTGCCAGCAGCCAAGATTTATCTGGGGCTCGGGGCTACACCTTC. Translating gives CASSQDLSGARGYTF.

In this sample, this clonotype turned up many times. The chain links TRBV20-1 to TRBJ2-2; no definite D call. V gave up 0 bases and J gave up 7 bases, with 9 bases separating them. The germline CDR1 and CDR2 sequences are DFQATT and SNEGSKA (reference sequence). This CDR3 spans 13 amino acids. This chain's CDR3 is CSARDGLDGELFF. The CDR3 region has the DNA TGCAGTGCTAGAGATGGGTTAGACGGGGAGCTGTTTTTT.